This TCR beta chain was recovered during a study of T-cell reconstitution after alpha-beta-depleted transplantation in children. General study findings and limits: Roughly two months post-transplant, alpha-beta T cells reportedly originated from several hundred graft clones that had expanded. Newly made T cells mostly supplied T-cell counts and diversity one year after transplant. Surviving thymic progenitors and recipient T cells were the source of high TCRbeta diversity at day 60 in some patients.

Unique molecular identifiers were incorporated into the prepared TCRbeta library. MiXCR, run by TCRdb on the PCR reads, gives a single entry per CDR3 protein. The sample comprises some 180,000 distinct CDR3 sequences, roughly 7% of which are singletons, and approximately 6% rests with the top ten. The table lists this clonotype with many counts. Antigen specificity is unknown. CDR1 and CDR2 (germline): MDHEN, SYDVKM. V shed 7 bases and J shed 3 bases, with 10 bases lying between them. The CDR3 contains 12 residues. V is TRBV28 and J is TRBJ2-7; D is uncertain. Material: PBMCs, obtained before TCRalphabeta/CD19-depleted stem cell transplant. The source of this sequence is a boy aged 2 to 10 with acute lymphoblastic leukemia, due to receive a stem cell transplant. The CDR3 is CASMGYNYEQYF. For the CDR3, the DNA is TGTGCCAGCATGGGGTATAACTACGAGCAGTACTTC.